This T cell receptor beta chain was identified during a study of CD8+ T cells in alopecia areata. Across the whole study: The tofacitinib course ran for 6 to 18 months and was followed by 6 months off drug.

In this sample, this clone turned up once. Investigators isolated RNA and reverse transcribed it into cDNA to act as the sequencing template. Produced via immunoSEQ multiplex PCR; TCRdb's table is partial and in-frame only. The data show roughly 140,000 clones, approximately 51% seen once. The CDR3 has 15 amino acids. Germline CDR1 SQVTM, CDR2 ANQGSEA. The V and J ends lost 1 base and 3 bases, in that order; junction bases with no gene match: 2. The TCR sequence derives from a human donor with alopecia areata. J is TRBJ2-7 and V is TRBV29-1; TRBD2 matches 14 bases. This specimen was CD4+ T cells sorted from blood, taken at week 0. CDR3 DNA: TGCAGCGTTGAAGGGACTAGCGGGAGGCGCTACGAGCAGTACTTC. Amino acids: CSVEGTSGRRYEQYF.